This T cell receptor (beta chain) derives from a study of shared clonotypes between healthy human individuals. The method was immunoSEQ multiplex PCR; TCRdb's version includes in-frame clones alone and lacks a portion of them. The sample has about 480,000 clones, over 60% seen once. Material for sequencing was PBMCs. This TCR derives from a woman aged 40-49 years in good health. Some clones in this sample may be carry-over from other donors' samples.

The CDR3 DNA sequence: TGTGCCAGCTCTTCAACTAATGAAAAACTGTTTTTT. Encoded protein: CASSSTNEKLFF. V and J are TRBV2 and TRBJ1-4; D remains ambiguous. V lost 8 bases, J lost 0 bases, and 4 bases lay in between. This CDR3 region has 12 residues. From germline, CDR1 is SNHLY and CDR2 FYNNEI. The full variable domain, rest sourced from reference TRBV2 and TRBJ1-4, is EPEVTQTPSHQVTQMGQEVILRCVPISNHLYFYWYRQILGQKVEFLVSFYNNEISEKSEIFDDQFSVERPDGSNFTLKIRSTKLEDSAMYFCASSSTNEKLFFGSGTQLSVL.